Given below is one T cell receptor beta chain in context. Its antigen specificity is not known. No much larger clone is present one base from it, and per-base qualities are unavailable. To sequence the TCRbeta CDR3 region, genomic DNA was isolated from the sorted cells. The immunoSEQ Assay was used for sequencing of TCRbeta CDR3 regions. The table comes from immuneACCESS by way of TCRdb, which keeps in-frame sequences with V and J called. Part of the clones is missing from these tables; in studies checked, under half for an unresolved V gene and the rest for unknown reasons. Within this sample are more than 95,000 clones, with around nine tenths of them counted one time only. Around 0.33% of the sample is held by the ten biggest clonotypes. This record belongs to a study of OX40 agonist ivuxolimab in advanced cancers. Regarding the study in general: The costimulatory receptor OX40 (CD134) was targeted by ivuxolimab, a fully human IgG2 agonistic monoclonal antibody. Of the roughly 51 patients in dose escalation, some 20 had hepatocellular carcinoma, around 15 had melanoma, 9 had renal cell carcinoma and 9 had head and neck cancer. Intravenous ivuxolimab was administered to patients every 2 weeks at six dose levels: 0.01, 0.1, 0.3, 1.5, 3 and 10 mg/kg. Patients were allowed to have had prior anti-PD-1, anti-PD-L1 or anti-CTLA-4 therapy, and 30% to 50% of the dose-escalation patients had previously received checkpoint inhibitors. In the dose-escalation cohort, 70% to 85% of patients were male, and the mean age was roughly 60 years with a range of about 20 to 80. Peripheral TCRbeta sequencing aimed to test whether ivuxolimab altered TCR sequence diversity and caused clonal T-cell expansion. The paper describes the monotherapy dose-escalation part (N = 52 patients) of the phase I trial of ivuxolimab. Three dose-escalation patients achieved partial responses, one with hepatocellular carcinoma and two with cutaneous melanoma.

The trial excluded patients who had a history of autoimmune disease or who were on systemic immunosuppression. In every dose cohort, peripheral blood was drawn for TCR sequencing at baseline, cycle 4 day 1, and cycle 7 day 1. Samples were obtained from an open-label, multicenter, first-in-human phase I dose-escalation trial of ivuxolimab. The trial enrolled adults with locally advanced or metastatic head and neck squamous cell, hepatocellular, melanoma or renal cell carcinoma. Before TCR sequencing, CD4+ T cells and CD8+ T cells were sorted from peripheral blood as separate populations. What the authors observed across the whole study: Antigen specificity was not determined for the clonally expanded peripheral T cells. In the 0.1-3.0 mg/kg groups, partial responders were among the patients with the lowest normalized peripheral clonal expansion, particularly in CD8+ T cells. Low levels of normalized T-cell clonal expansion were also shown by some nonresponding patients. After ivuxolimab, CD8+ T cells had more expanded clones than CD4+ T cells on average. Clonal expansion of both CD4+ and CD8+ blood T cells was observed from baseline to week 6 at doses 0.1 to 3.0 mg/kg.

Counted from cysteine to phenylalanine, this CDR3 has 15 amino acids. Left in the record is the CDR3 DNA by itself, 45 bases read in frame from the first base. Trimmed from V: 4 bases; trimmed from J: 4 bases; junction bases lacking a gene match: 8. CDR1 and CDR2 were assigned from the germline V gene as SGHRS and YFSETQ. The rearranged segments are TRBV5-1 and TRBJ2-5, and TRBD2 aligns with 9 junction nucleotides. The sequence was collected from an adult with an advanced solid tumor such as melanoma, head and neck, liver or kidney cancer. This sample comprised CD4+ or CD8+ T cells sorted from blood, obtained in a trial of the OX40 agonist ivuxolimab. For the CDR3, the sequence is CASSPHGLAPETQYF. The sequence in DNA is TGCGCCAGCAGCCCCCATGGACTAGCGCCAGAGACCCAGTACTTC. Here the CDR3 is joined to the reference TRBV5-1 and TRBJ2-5 genes, and the full variable domain is: KAGVTQTPRYLIKTRGQQVTLSCSPISGHRSVSWYQQTPGQGLQFLFEYFSETQRNKGNFPGRFSGRQFSNSRSEMNVSTLELGDSALYLCASSPHGLAPETQYFGPGTRLLVL.